This TCR beta chain is drawn from a study of cytomegalovirus exposure and HLA in healthy donors. Findings of the study overall: Later genetic work tied a missense DCLRE1C variant to beta-chain V and J trimming.

Notes on this clone: The antigen is unknown.

It was with 60 Vbeta and 13 Jbeta primers that the PCR ran. Generated by immunoSEQ multiplex PCR, the TCRdb table keeps only in-frame clones and is missing some. The sample carries tens of thousands of clones, more than 55% recorded once. Germline V lookup: CDR1 LNHNV, CDR2 YYDKDF (reference sequence). The V and J ends lost 1 base and 2 bases respectively, with 14 bases between them. The CDR3 length is 17 residues. This receptor was taken from a boy between 5 and 17 years old in good health and CMV-seropositive. Specimen: PBMCs. The rearrangement links TRBV15 to TRBJ2-2; D is perhaps TRBD2 (5 bases). The CDR3 region has the DNA TGTGCCACCAGCAGAGGGAAGGACTCGGCCAACACCGGGGAGCTGTTTTTT. It yields the protein CATSRGKDSANTGELFF.